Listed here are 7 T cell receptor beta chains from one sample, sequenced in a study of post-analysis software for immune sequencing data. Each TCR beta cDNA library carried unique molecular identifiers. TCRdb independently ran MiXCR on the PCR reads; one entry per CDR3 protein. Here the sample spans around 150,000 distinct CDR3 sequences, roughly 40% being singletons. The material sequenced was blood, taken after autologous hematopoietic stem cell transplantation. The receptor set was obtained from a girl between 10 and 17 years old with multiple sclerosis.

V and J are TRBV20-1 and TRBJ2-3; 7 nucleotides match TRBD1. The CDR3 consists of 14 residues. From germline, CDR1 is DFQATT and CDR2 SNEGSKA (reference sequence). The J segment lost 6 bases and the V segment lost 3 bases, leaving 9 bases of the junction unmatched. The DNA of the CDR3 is TGCAGTGCTAGGCCTCCTACAGGGGATGATACGCAGTATTTT. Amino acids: CSARPPTGDDTQYF.

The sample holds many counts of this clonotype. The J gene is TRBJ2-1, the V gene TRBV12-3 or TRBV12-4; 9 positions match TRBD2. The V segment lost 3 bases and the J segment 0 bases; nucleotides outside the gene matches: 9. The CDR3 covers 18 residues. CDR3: CASSLRPFSGSSYNEQFF. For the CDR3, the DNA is TGTGCCAGCAGTTTGCGCCCTTTTAGCGGGAGCTCCTACAATGAGCAGTTCTTC.

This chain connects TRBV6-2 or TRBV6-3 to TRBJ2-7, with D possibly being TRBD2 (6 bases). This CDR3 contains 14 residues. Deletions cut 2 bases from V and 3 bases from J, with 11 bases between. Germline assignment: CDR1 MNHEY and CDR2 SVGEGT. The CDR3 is CASSYVAGFYEQYF. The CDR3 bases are TGTGCCAGCAGTTACGTGGCGGGATTCTACGAGCAGTACTTC.

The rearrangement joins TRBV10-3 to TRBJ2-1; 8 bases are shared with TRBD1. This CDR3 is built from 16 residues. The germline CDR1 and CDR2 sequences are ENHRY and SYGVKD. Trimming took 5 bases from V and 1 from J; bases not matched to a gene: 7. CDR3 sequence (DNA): TGTGCCATCAGTCCCCCGACAGGGGAGTCCTACAATGAGCAGTTCTTC. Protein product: CAISPPTGESYNEQFF.

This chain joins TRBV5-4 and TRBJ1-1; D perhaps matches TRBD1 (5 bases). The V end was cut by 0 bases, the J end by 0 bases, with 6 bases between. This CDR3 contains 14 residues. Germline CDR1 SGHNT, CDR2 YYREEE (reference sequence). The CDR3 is CASSLEGLNTEAFF. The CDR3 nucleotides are TGTGCCAGCAGCTTGGAGGGGTTGAACACTGAAGCTTTCTTT.

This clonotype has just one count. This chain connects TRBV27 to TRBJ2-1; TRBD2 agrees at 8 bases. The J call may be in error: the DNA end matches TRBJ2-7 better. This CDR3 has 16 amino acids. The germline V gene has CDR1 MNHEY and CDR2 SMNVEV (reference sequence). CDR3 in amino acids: CASSLDSGVPYNEQYF. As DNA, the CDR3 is TGTGCCAGCAGTTTAGATAGCGGGGTGCCTTACAATGAGCAGTACTTC.

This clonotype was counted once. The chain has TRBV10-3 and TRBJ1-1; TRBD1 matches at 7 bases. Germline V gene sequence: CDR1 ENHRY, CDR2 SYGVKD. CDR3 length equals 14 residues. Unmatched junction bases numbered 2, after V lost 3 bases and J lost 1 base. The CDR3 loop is CAISDRTGNTEAFF. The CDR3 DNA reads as TGTGCCATCAGTGACCGGACAGGGAACACTGAAGCTTTCTTT.